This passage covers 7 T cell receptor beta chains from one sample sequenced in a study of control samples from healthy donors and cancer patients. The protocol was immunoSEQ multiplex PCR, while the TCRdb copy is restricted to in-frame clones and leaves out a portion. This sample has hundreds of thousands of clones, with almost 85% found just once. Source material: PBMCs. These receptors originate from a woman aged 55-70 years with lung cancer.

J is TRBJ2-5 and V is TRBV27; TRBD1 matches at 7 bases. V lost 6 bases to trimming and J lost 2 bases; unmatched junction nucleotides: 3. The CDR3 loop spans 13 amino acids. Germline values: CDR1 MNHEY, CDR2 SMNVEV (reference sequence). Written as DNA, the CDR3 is TGTGCCAGCAGACAGACAGGGCAAGAGACCCAGTACTTC. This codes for CASRQTGQETQYF.

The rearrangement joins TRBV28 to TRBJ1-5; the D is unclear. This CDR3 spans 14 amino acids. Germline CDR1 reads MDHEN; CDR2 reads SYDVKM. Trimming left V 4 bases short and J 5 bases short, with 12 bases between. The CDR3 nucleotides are TGTGCCAGCAGTTCATACCCGTACGATCAGCCCCAGCATTTT. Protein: CASSSYPYDQPQHF.

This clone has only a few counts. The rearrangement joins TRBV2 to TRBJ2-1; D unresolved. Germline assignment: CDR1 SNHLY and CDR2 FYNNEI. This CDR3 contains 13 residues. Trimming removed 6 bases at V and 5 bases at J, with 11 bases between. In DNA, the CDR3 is TGTGCCAGCAGCGAAATAAGCCACAATGAGCAGTTCTTC. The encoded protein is CASSEISHNEQFF.

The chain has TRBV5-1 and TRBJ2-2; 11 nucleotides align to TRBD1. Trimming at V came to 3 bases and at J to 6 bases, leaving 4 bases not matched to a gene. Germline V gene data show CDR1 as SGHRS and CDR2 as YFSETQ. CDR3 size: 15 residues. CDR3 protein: CASSSGQGVAGELFF. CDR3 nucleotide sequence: TGCGCCAGCAGCTCGGGACAGGGGGTTGCCGGGGAGCTGTTTTTT.

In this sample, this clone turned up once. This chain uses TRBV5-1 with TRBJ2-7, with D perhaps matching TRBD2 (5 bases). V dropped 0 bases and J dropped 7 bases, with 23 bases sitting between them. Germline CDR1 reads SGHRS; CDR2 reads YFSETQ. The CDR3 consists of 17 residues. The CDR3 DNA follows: TGCGCCAGCAGCTTGGCCCGGGCGGCCGTCGGCGGCGGGGAGCAGTACTTC. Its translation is CASSLARAAVGGGEQYF.

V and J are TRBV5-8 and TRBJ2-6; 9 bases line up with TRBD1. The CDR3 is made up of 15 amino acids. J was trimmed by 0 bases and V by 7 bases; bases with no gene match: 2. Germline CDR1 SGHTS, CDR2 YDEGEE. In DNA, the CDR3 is TGTGCCAGCGGGACAGGGAGCTCTGGGGCCAACGTCCTGACTTTC. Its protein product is CASGTGSSGANVLTF.

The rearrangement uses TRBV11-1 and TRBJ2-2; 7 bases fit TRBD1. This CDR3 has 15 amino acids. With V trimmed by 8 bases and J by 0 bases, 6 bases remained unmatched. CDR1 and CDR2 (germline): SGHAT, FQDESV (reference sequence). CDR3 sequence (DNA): TGTGCCAGCGCAAGACAGGGAACGAACACCGGGGAGCTGTTTTTT. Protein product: CASARQGTNTGELFF.